These 7 T cell receptor beta chains were sequenced from one sample in a study of T cells in pancreatic ductal adenocarcinoma. The selected patients with pancreatic ductal adenocarcinoma had surgery but no neoadjuvant therapy. The table came from immunoSEQ multiplex PCR; TCRdb's copy has only in-frame clones and leaves some out. Of 30,000 or so clones in the sample, around 94% were seen once. The sample was PBMCs. Source of these receptors: a human donor with pancreatic ductal adenocarcinoma.

The table lists this clone with a few counts. The V call is TRBV15, the J call TRBJ1-1; D gene ambiguous. V was pared by 0 bases and J by 3 bases, with 11 bases between. The CDR3 extends over 15 amino acids. Germline-derived CDR1 and CDR2 are LNHNV and YYDKDF (reference sequence). The CDR3 spells CATSRDGEVYTEAFF. CDR3 DNA sequence: TGTGCCACCAGCAGAGATGGGGAAGTGTACACTGAAGCTTTCTTT.

This sequence joins TRBV27 and TRBJ2-7, with D perhaps assigned TRBD1 or TRBD2 (5 bases each). Trimming shortened V by 6 bases and J by 2 bases, and 11 bases separated the two germline ends. The V gene's germline CDR1 is MNHEY and CDR2 SMNVEV (reference sequence). There are 13 residues in the CDR3. CDR3 amino acids: CASSRGGAYEQYF. The CDR3 DNA follows: TGTGCCAGCAGCCGTGGGGGAGCCTACGAGCAGTACTTC.

V usage is TRBV5-1 and J usage is TRBJ1-1; 7 bases agree with TRBD1. In germline, CDR1 is SGHRS, CDR2 YFSETQ. Trimming took 0 bases from V and 5 from J; bases not matched to a gene: 4. There are 14 residues in the CDR3. The DNA for the CDR3 is TGCGCCAGCAGCTTGGGACAGGGAACAACTGAAGCTTTCTTT. The encoded protein is CASSLGQGTTEAFF.

The rearrangement joins TRBV6-5 to TRBJ2-7; D is unclear. The germline V gene encodes CDR1 MNHEY and CDR2 SVGAGI. Trimming cost V 5 bases and J 5 bases, with 7 bases left between them. The CDR3 runs to 11 residues. The CDR3 bases are TGTGCCAGCAGTGCAGTGGACGAGCAGTACTTC. Its translation: CASSAVDEQYF.

The CDR3: CASSQGQGKANLVNTEAFF. DNA for the CDR3: TGTGCCAGCAGCCAGGGACAGGGAAAGGCTAATTTGGTGAACACTGAAGCTTTCTTT. The chain recombines TRBV5-5 with TRBJ1-1; 9 positions match TRBD1. Looked up from germline, CDR1 is SGHKS and CDR2 is YYEKEE (reference sequence). Trimming took 4 bases from V and 0 from J; bases not matched to a gene: 16. The CDR3 is 19 residues long.

The V gene is TRBV27, the J gene TRBJ2-1; D might be TRBD2 (5 bases). The CDR3 sequence is 14 residues long. V was cut by 5 bases and J by 4 bases, with 12 bases left in between. Germline V gene data show CDR1 as MNHEY and CDR2 as SMNVEV (reference sequence). In nucleotides, the CDR3 is TGTGCCAGCAGTGAACCGTCGGGGTACAATGAGCAGTTCTTC. The encoded protein is CASSEPSGYNEQFF.

This chain links TRBV4-3 with TRBJ1-5; tentatively, D is TRBD1 (6 bases). Germline lookup yields CDR1 LGHNA and CDR2 YSLEER. The V end lost 0 bases, the J end lost 4 bases, and 10 bases lay between the germline ends. The CDR3 sequence is 15 residues long. Here the CDR3 DNA reads TGCGCCAGCAGCCAAGATGAGGGGGGTAATCAGCCCCAGCATTTT. Translation: CASSQDEGGNQPQHF.